This T cell receptor (beta chain) was obtained from a study of metastatic and nonmetastatic thyroid tumors. Study context: Blood and tumor or nodule tissue repertoires from malignant and benign thyroid patients were compared. Findings and limits, study-wide: As reported, TCR beta diversity in blood and tumor was significantly higher in malignant thyroid tumors than in benign nodules.

Until they underwent thyroid surgery, no patient had received any treatment. The trim removed 5 bases at V and 5 bases at J, leaving 13 bases unmatched. The CDR3 sequence is 16 residues long. Germline-derived CDR1 and CDR2 are SGHAT and FQNNGV. In the case of this clone: Its antigen is currently unknown.

Authors' methods: Variation in CDR3 across clinicopathological groups served as the basis for constructing a distant-metastasis classifier in papillary thyroid cancer. TCRdb used MiXCR to call clones anew from the PCR reads. The V and J calls and clone size are TCRdb's, not the authors'. The sample includes tens of thousands of clones, about 13% of them seen just once. Input material: blood. This sequence was found in a female donor with papillary thyroid cancer or a benign thyroid nodule (not recorded which). Some clones in this sample may be carry-over from other donors' samples. The chain links TRBV11-2 to TRBJ2-3; 7 bases fit TRBD2. The CDR3 DNA is TGTGCCAGCAGCCTCCGGTCTAGCGGTATTCAAGATACGCAGTATTTT. It encodes CASSLRSSGIQDTQYF. The full variable domain, its missing parts supplied by reference TRBV11-2 and TRBJ2-3, is EAGVAQSPRYKIIEKRQSVAFWCNPISGHATLYWYQQILGQGPKLLIQFQNNGVVDDSQLPKDRFSAERLKGVDSTLKIQPAKLEDSAVYLCASSLRSSGIQDTQYFGPGTRLTVL.